This T cell receptor beta chain was retrieved from a study of cytomegalovirus exposure and HLA in healthy donors. Overall study findings and caveats: With DRB1 most and HLA-C fewest, TCR association rates differed between HLA loci in a later analysis.

Despite likely unrecorded immune exposures, the donors were nominally healthy at the time of sampling. This CDR3 has 11 residues. CDR1 is MDHEN and CDR2 is SYDVKM in the germline V gene. A remark on this clone: As yet, its antigen is unknown.

This PCR relied on a set of 60 Vbeta primers and 13 Jbeta primers. Profiled with immunoSEQ multiplex PCR; TCRdb holds only in-frame clones, not every one. The sample holds 40,000 to 45,000 clones, roughly nine tenths seen once. The sequenced material came from PBMCs. The sequence derives from a woman aged 40 to 49 in good health and CMV-seropositive. The genes are TRBV28 and TRBJ2-7; 8 positions agree with TRBD2. The chain's CDR3 is CVAGGPYEQYF. The CDR3 DNA follows: TGTGTTGCGGGGGGCCCCTACGAGCAGTACTTC.